The rows below give T cell receptor beta chains drawn from one sample of a study of T cell repertoires in cytomegalovirus infection. TCRdb processed the reads anew with MiXCR; each CDR3 protein has one entry. The table records 150,000 to 200,000 distinct CDR3 sequences, over 15% of them present only once. Material: CD8+ T cells from PBMCs. The receptors come from a human donor in good health (CMV status not recorded). Some clones in this sample may be carry-over from other donors' samples. The CDR3 runs from the conserved cysteine through the conserved F or W. The D gene is left open where the match is weak. Expanded clones are given a class, and other clones once, few, many or no size at all.

d_call	j_call	v_call	clone_size	cdr3_aa	cdr3_nt
.	TRBJ2-5	TRBV7-9	.	CASSLSSRGSQETQYF	TGTGCCAGCAGCTTATCCAGCCGGGGTTCCCAAGAGACCCAGTACTTC
.	TRBJ1-5	TRBV28	few	CASSLTVDSNQPQHF	TGTGCCAGCAGTTTGACGGTCGATAGCAATCAGCCCCAGCATTTT
.	TRBJ1-6	TRBV28	.	CASSPKWTAYNSPLHF	TGTGCCAGCAGTCCAAAGTGGACGGCCTATAATTCACCCCTCCACTTT
TRBD2	TRBJ2-1	TRBV6-2/TRBV6-3	.	CASSYELAGAYNEQFF	TGTGCCAGCAGTTACGAACTAGCGGGAGCGTACAATGAGCAGTTCTTC
TRBD2	TRBJ2-1	TRBV12-5	few	CASASGGIGEQFF	TGTGCTAGTGCCTCGGGGGGGATCGGTGAGCAGTTCTTC
TRBD1	TRBJ2-7	TRBV14	few	CASSQSNEWTGFSYEQYF	TGTGCCAGCAGCCAGTCAAACGAATGGACAGGGTTTTCCTACGAGCAGTACTTC
.	TRBJ2-1	TRBV6-1	many	CASSEVAGASDEQFF	TGTGCCAGCAGTGAGGTGGCCGGGGCCTCAGATGAGCAGTTCTTC
TRBD2	TRBJ2-1	TRBV7-9	.	CASSPGEGREKQFF	TGTGCCAGCAGCCCCGGTGAGGGGCGGGAGAAGCAGTTCTTC
.	TRBJ2-1	TRBV6-2/TRBV6-3	many	CASSRGLYNEQFF	TGTGCCAGCAGTAGGGGACTTTACAATGAGCAGTTCTTC
.	TRBJ1-1	TRBV2	.	CASIEGRTEAFF	TGTGCCAGCATTGAGGGTCGAACTGAAGCTTTCTTT
TRBD1	TRBJ2-5	TRBV28	.	CASSSQAPRDRETQYF	TGTGCCAGCAGTTCCCAGGCCCCCCGGGACAGAGAGACCCAGTACTTC
.	TRBJ2-5	TRBV12-3/TRBV12-4	.	CASMRLARETQYF	TGTGCCAGCATGCGTCTAGCGCGAGAGACCCAGTACTTC
.	TRBJ2-7	TRBV7-6	.	CASSGAVLGGEQYF	TGTGCCAGCAGTGGCGCTGTTTTGGGGGGCGAGCAGTACTTC
TRBD1	TRBJ2-3	TRBV7-8	many	CATGTGQTDTQYF	TGTGCCACCGGGACAGGGCAAACAGATACGCAGTATTTT
TRBD1	TRBJ1-6	TRBV7-6	few	CASSRDRNSPLHF	TGTGCCAGCAGCCGGGACAGAAATTCACCCCTCCACTTT
TRBD1	TRBJ2-4	TRBV28	.	CASSPPLRDRVILAKNIQYF	TGTGCCAGCAGTCCCCCTCTCCGGGACAGGGTCATTCTAGCCAAAAACATTCAGTACTTC
.	TRBJ2-2	TRBV7-9	.	CASFLGGNTGELFF	TGTGCCAGCTTCTTAGGGGGAAACACCGGGGAGCTGTTTTTT
TRBD2	TRBJ2-2	TRBV29-1	.	CSATSGNTGELFF	TGCAGCGCCACTAGCGGGAACACCGGGGAGCTGTTTTTT
TRBD2	TRBJ2-1	TRBV28	few	CASGETGVSGREHEQFF	TGTGCCAGCGGTGAGACAGGGGTTAGCGGGAGGGAGCATGAGCAGTTCTTC
TRBD2	TRBJ2-3	TRBV2	.	CASQERSSGLAGYTQYF	TGTGCCTCTCAAGAGAGATCCTCGGGACTAGCGGGCTATACGCAGTATTTT
.	TRBJ2-7	TRBV7-3	.	CASSLTLVDEQYF	TGTGCCAGCAGCTTAACCCTAGTAGACGAGCAGTACTTC
.	TRBJ2-7	TRBV7-8	few	CASSLYDGGQNYEQYF	TGTGCCAGCAGCTTATACGACGGGGGGCAAAATTACGAGCAGTACTTC
.	TRBJ1-1	TRBV28	.	CASSQRGGTEAFF	TGTGCCAGCAGTCAAAGGGGAGGTACTGAAGCTTTCTTT
TRBD2	TRBJ2-3	TRBV28	few	CASSETSGGLTDTQYF	TGTGCCAGCAGTGAGACTAGCGGGGGACTCACAGATACGCAGTATTTT
.	TRBJ1-2	TRBV6-5	.	CASSYAVRGINYGYTF	TGTGCCAGCAGTTACGCTGTAAGGGGGATTAACTATGGCTACACCTTC
TRBD2	TRBJ2-7	TRBV20-1	.	CSATQLALSYEQYF	TGCAGTGCTACCCAACTAGCGCTTTCCTACGAGCAGTACTTC
TRBD2	TRBJ2-1	TRBV28	.	CASRAGGSYNEQFF	TGTGCCAGCAGAGCGGGGGGATCCTACAATGAGCAGTTCTTC
.	TRBJ2-5	TRBV7-2	.	CASSLHRGETQYF	TGTGCCAGCAGCTTACATAGGGGGGAGACCCAGTACTTC
.	TRBJ2-5	TRBV6-2/TRBV6-3	few	CASKYVETQYF	TGTGCCAGCAAGTACGTGGAGACCCAGTACTTC
.	TRBJ2-5	TRBV29-1	few	CSVETGYQETQYF	TGCAGCGTTGAAACAGGCTACCAAGAGACCCAGTACTTC
.	TRBJ2-3	TRBV6-1	few	CASRDRVYTQYF	TGTGCCAGCAGAGATAGGGTGTATACGCAGTATTTT
TRBD2	TRBJ2-1	TRBV7-2	few	CASSLRTSGDHEQFF	TGTGCCAGCAGCTTACGCACTAGCGGGGACCATGAGCAGTTCTTC
.	TRBJ2-2	TRBV6-2/TRBV6-3	few	CATAMGLGITGELFF	TGTGCCACCGCAATGGGACTCGGGATTACCGGGGAGCTGTTTTTT
.	TRBJ2-2	TRBV6-4	.	CASSDSGGSNTGELFF	TGTGCCAGCAGTGACTCGGGGGGTTCGAACACCGGGGAGCTGTTTTTT
.	TRBJ2-3	TRBV29-1	few	CSVGDLAGIEDTQYF	TGCAGCGTTGGGGATCTGGCGGGAATCGAAGATACGCAGTATTTT
.	TRBJ2-7	TRBV7-8	.	CASSLATETYEQYF	TGTGCCAGCAGCTTAGCGACAGAGACCTACGAGCAGTACTTC
TRBD2	TRBJ2-7	TRBV15	few	CATTPGGGRDYEQYF	TGTGCCACCACTCCCGGGGGAGGGAGGGACTACGAGCAGTACTTC
.	TRBJ2-1	TRBV7-8	.	CASSLELTTNEQFF	TGTGCCAGCAGCTTAGAACTGACTACCAATGAGCAGTTCTTC
.	TRBJ1-2	TRBV7-9	.	CASSSAVYGYTF	TGTGCCAGCAGCTCGGCGGTCTATGGCTACACCTTC
TRBD1	TRBJ2-7	TRBV14	.	CASSQYPGTASYEQYF	TGTGCCAGCAGCCAGTACCCCGGGACAGCGTCCTACGAGCAGTACTTC
.	TRBJ2-5	TRBV28	.	CASSSGQWETQYF	TGTGCCAGCAGTTCTGGACAGTGGGAGACCCAGTACTTC
.	TRBJ1-2	TRBV7-2	once	CASSLEKRGMADYGYTF	TGTGCCAGCAGCTTAGAGAAGCGGGGAATGGCAGACTATGGCTACACCTTC
.	TRBJ2-5	TRBV7-4	few	CASSPGEGRGQETQYF	TGTGCCAGCAGCCCCGGTGAAGGGAGAGGTCAAGAGACCCAGTACTTC
.	TRBJ2-5	TRBV7-8	few	CASSLRRRVRETQYF	TGTGCCAGCAGCTTACGCCGTAGGGTCAGAGAGACCCAGTACTTC
TRBD1	TRBJ1-1	TRBV4-1	.	CASSQDRDSNTEAFF	TGCGCCAGCAGCCAAGATCGGGACAGCAACACTGAAGCTTTCTTT
.	TRBJ2-3	TRBV7-2	medium-sized	CASSFGNPDTQYF	TGTGCCAGCAGCTTTGGGAATCCAGATACGCAGTATTTT
.	TRBJ2-2	TRBV5-1	.	CASSNGARSRTGELFF	TGCGCCAGCAGCAACGGAGCAAGGAGTAGGACCGGGGAGCTGTTTTTT
.	TRBJ2-1	TRBV6-2/TRBV6-3	.	CASSHSGAQFF	TGTGCCAGCAGTCACTCGGGGGCGCAGTTCTTC
.	TRBJ1-5	TRBV4-1	.	CASSQVAGGNQPQHF	TGCGCCAGCAGCCAAGTGGCAGGGGGCAATCAGCCCCAGCATTTT
.	TRBJ2-3	TRBV6-2/TRBV6-3	.	CASSHRLIQASLLDTQYF	TGTGCCAGCAGTCATCGCCTCATTCAGGCTAGCCTTCTCGATACGCAGTATTTT
.	TRBJ2-1	TRBV28	.	CASSFPVGRPYNEQFF	TGTGCCAGCAGTTTCCCAGTGGGGCGGCCCTACAATGAGCAGTTCTTC
.	TRBJ2-7	TRBV2	few	CATPSVDPYEQYF	TGTGCCACCCCCTCGGTTGACCCCTACGAGCAGTACTTC
TRBD1	TRBJ1-5	TRBV28	few	CASSLIRTGDQPQHF	TGTGCCAGCAGTTTGATCCGGACAGGGGATCAGCCCCAGCATTTT
TRBD1	TRBJ1-1	TRBV7-9	.	CASSPHRGGAEAFF	TGTGCCAGCAGCCCACACAGGGGCGGCGCTGAAGCTTTCTTT